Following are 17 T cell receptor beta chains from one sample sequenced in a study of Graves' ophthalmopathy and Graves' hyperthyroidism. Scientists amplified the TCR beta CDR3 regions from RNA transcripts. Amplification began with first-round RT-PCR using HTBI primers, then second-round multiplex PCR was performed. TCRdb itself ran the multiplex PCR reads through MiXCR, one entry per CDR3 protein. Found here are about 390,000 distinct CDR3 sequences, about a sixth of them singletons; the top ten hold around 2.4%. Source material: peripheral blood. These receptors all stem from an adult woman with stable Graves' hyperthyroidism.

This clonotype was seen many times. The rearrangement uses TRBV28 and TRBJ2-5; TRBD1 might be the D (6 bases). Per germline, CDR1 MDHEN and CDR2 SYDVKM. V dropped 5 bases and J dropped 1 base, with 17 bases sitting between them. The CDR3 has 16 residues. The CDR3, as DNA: TGTGCCAGCAGTGCGAGACAGGTCCTACTCCAAGAGACCCAGTACTTC. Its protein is CASSARQVLLQETQYF.

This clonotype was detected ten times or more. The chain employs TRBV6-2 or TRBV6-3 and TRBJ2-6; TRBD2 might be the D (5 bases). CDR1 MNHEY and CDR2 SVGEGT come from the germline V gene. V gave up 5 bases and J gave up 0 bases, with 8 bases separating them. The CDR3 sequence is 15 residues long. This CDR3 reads CASSGEISGANVLTF. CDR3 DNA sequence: TGTGCCAGCAGTGGGGAGATCTCTGGGGCCAACGTCCTGACTTTC.

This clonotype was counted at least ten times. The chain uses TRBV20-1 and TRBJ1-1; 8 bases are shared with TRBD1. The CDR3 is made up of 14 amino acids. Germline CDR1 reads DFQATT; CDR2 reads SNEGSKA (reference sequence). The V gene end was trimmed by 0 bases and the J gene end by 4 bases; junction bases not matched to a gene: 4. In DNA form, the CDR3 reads TGCAGTGCTAGAGATACAGGGGGATCCACTGAAGCTTTCTTT. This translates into CSARDTGGSTEAFF.

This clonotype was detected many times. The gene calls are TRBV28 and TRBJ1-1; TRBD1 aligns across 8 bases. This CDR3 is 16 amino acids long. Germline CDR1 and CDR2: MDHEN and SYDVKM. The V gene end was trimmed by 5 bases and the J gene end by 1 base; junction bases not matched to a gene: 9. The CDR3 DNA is TGTGCCAGCAGTCCTACAGAGACAGGGGCGAACACTGAAGCTTTCTTT. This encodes CASSPTETGANTEAFF.

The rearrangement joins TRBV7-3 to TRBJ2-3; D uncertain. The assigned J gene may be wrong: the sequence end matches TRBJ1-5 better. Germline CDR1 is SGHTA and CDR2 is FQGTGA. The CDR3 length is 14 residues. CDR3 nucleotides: TGTGCCAGCAGCTTATACAAGAGCACAGATACGCAGCATTTT. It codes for CASSLYKSTDTQHF.

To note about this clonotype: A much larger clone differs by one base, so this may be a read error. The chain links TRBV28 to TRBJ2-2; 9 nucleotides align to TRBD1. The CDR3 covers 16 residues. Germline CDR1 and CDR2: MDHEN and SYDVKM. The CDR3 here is CVSSLNNRGHTGELFF. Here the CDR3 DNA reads TGTGTCAGCAGTTTAAACAACAGGGGGCACACCGGGGAGCTGTTTTTT.

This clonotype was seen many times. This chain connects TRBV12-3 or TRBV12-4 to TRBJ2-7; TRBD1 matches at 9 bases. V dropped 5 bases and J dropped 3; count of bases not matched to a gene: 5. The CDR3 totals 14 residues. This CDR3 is CASSRTGAYYEQYF. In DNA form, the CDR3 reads TGTGCCAGCAGTCGGACAGGGGCCTACTACGAGCAGTACTTC.

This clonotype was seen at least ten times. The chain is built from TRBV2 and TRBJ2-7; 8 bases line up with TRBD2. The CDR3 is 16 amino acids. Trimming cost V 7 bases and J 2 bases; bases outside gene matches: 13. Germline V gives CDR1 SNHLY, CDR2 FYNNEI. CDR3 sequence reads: CASTFGKSGSPYEQYF. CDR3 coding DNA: TGTGCCAGCACCTTCGGGAAGAGCGGGAGCCCCTACGAGCAGTACTTC.

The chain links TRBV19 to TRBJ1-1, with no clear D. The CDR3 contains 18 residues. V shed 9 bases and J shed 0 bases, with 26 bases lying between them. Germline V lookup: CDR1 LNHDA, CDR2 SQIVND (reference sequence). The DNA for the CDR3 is TGTGCCAGCTCCCCAACTCGGGCGGTGCCAACCCTGAACACTGAAGCTTTCTTT. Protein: CASSPTRAVPTLNTEAFF.

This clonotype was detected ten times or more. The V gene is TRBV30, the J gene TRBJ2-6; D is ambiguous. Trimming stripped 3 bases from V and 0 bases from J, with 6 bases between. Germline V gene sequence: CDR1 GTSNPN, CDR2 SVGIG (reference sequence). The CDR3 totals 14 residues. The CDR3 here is CAWRRTSGANVLTF. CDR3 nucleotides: TGTGCCTGGAGGAGGACCTCTGGGGCCAACGTCCTGACTTTC.

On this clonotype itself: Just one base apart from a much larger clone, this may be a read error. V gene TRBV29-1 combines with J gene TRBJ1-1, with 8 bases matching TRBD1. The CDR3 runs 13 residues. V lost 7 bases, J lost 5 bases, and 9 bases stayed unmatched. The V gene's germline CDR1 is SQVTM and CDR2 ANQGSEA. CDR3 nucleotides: TGCAGCGCTCGGGACAGGAGGCAAACTGAAGCTTTCTTT. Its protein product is CSARDRRQTEAFF.

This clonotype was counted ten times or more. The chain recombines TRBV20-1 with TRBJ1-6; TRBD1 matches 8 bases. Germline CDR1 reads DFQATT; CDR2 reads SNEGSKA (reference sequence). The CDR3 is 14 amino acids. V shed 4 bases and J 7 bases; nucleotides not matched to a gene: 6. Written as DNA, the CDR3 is TGCAGTGCTAACGCCAGGGGGCTAAATTCACCCCTCCACTTT. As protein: CSANARGLNSPLHF.

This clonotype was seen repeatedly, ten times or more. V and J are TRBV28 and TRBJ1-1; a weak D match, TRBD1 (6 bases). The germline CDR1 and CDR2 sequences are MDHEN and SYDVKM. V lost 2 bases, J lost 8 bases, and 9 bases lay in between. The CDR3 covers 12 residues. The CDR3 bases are TGTGCCAGCAGTTTAGCCACAGGGGAAGCTTTCTTT. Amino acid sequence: CASSLATGEAFF.

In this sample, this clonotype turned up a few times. Written as DNA, the CDR3 is TGTGCCAGCTCGGACGGGACAGGCCTCTACGAGCAGTACTTC. Its protein product is CASSDGTGLYEQYF. V and J are TRBV27 and TRBJ2-7, with TRBD1 matching over 8 bases. V dropped 8 bases and J dropped 3; count of bases not matched to a gene: 9. The CDR3 has 14 residues. Germline-derived CDR1 and CDR2 are MNHEY and SMNVEV (reference sequence).

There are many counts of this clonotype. The CDR3 nucleotides read TGTGCCAGCAGTTTATCCTTCCCTGGGAGCGAGCAGTACTTC. Its translation is CASSLSFPGSEQYF. V and J are TRBV27 and TRBJ2-7, with a possible D match to TRBD2 (5 bases). Trimming stripped 0 bases from V and 6 bases from J, with 12 bases between. Germline CDR1 MNHEY, CDR2 SMNVEV (reference sequence). This CDR3 is 14 amino acids long.

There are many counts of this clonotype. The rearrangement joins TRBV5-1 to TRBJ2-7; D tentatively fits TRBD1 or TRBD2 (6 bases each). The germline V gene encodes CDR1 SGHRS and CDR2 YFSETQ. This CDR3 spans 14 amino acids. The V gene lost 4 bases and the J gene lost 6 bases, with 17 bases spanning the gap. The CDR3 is CASSKGGYQGEQYF. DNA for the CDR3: TGCGCCAGCAGCAAGGGGGGTTATCAGGGCGAGCAGTACTTC.

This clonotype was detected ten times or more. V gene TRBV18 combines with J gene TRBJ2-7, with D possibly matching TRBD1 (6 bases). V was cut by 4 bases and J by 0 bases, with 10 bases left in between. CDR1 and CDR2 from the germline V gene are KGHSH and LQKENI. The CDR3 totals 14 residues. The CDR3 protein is CASSQGVSSYEQYF. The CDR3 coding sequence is TGTGCCAGCTCACAGGGGGTCAGCTCCTACGAGCAGTACTTC.